This record looks at one TCR beta chain sequence and its context. Antigen specificity is unknown. The sample belongs to a study of cytomegalovirus exposure and HLA in healthy donors. The overall study: Of around 410 genotyped donors, 80% to 85% grouped in the Caucasian-associated ancestry cluster. Broader study findings: High sensitivity and specificity were reportedly achieved when the classifier diagnosed cytomegalovirus status. Exclusion applied to some V segments, including TRBV6-2 and TRBV6-3, as they were indistinguishable. An Asian-associated ancestry cluster reportedly showed fewer N-insertions than the approximately 690-donor mean in a later analysis.

Amplification used 60 Vbeta primers and 13 Jbeta primers. Sequenced by immunoSEQ multiplex PCR; TCRdb stores in-frame clones only, minus some. The data hold some 150,000 clones, with approximately 74% observed a single time. Trimming took off 5 bases at V and 8 bases at J, with 7 bases between the two ends. Germline loops: CDR1 MDHEN, CDR2 SYDVKM. The CDR3 length is 12 residues. This sequence was found in a man aged 25-45 years in good health and CMV-seronegative. The genes are TRBV28 and TRBJ1-6; no firm D call. What was sequenced was PBMCs. The CDR3 loop is CASSLSDSPLHF. CDR3 bases: TGTGCCAGCAGTCTATCGGATTCACCCCTCCACTTT. Supplemented by reference TRBV28 and TRBJ1-6, the full variable domain reads DVKVTQSSRYLVKRTGEKVFLECVQDMDHENMFWYRQDPGLGLRLIYFSYDVKMKEKGDIPEGYSVSREKKERFSLILESASTNQTSMYLCASSLSDSPLHFGNGTRLTVT.